This T cell receptor (beta chain) was found in a study of T cell repertoires in cytomegalovirus infection. Overall study: Well-studied HLA-B-restricted epitopes and recently identified HLA-C-restricted epitopes of CMV were both used in the study. Overall study findings and caveats: Ex vivo, HLA-C-restricted CMV-specific TCR beta clonotypes prevailed over the rest of the response. Accumulated public TCR beta family frequency recognized individuals carrying CMV together with the relevant HLA.

From the reads, TCRdb called clonotypes with MiXCR, one entry per CDR3 protein. The sample has 50,000 to 55,000 distinct CDR3 sequences; about a fifth are singletons. This clonotype occurred a few times. Its antigen remains unknown. Germline trimming cut 4 bases from V and 4 bases from J; bases unmatched to any gene: 6. The CDR3 has 14 amino acids. Germline CDR1 and CDR2: SEHNR and FQNEAQ (reference sequence). This sequence originates from a human donor in good health (CMV status not recorded). Some clones in this sample may be carry-over from other donors' samples. Sequencing was performed on CD8+ T cells from cultured PBMCs, taken from culture after CMV antigen stimulation. The chain has TRBV7-9 and TRBJ1-2; 7 bases are a match to TRBD1. CDR3 DNA: TGTGCCAGCAGCTCCCAGACAGGGCGCTATGGCTACACCTTC. The encoded protein is CASSSQTGRYGYTF.